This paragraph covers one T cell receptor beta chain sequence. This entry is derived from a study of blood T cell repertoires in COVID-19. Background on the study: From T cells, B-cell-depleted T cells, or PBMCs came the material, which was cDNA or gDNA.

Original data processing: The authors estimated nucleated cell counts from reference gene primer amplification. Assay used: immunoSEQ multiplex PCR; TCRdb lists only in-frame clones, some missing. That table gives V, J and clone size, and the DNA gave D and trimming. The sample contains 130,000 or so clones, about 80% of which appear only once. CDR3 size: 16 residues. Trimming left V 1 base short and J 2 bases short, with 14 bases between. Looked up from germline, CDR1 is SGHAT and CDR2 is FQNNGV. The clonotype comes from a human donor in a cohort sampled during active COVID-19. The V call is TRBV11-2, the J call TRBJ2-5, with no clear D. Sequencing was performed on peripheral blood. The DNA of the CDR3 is TGTGCCAGCAGCTTAGGCAGTCTGGTCGGGCAAGAGACCCAGTACTTC. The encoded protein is CASSLGSLVGQETQYF.